This is a list of T cell receptor beta chains from one sample in a study of kidney transplant recipient with SARS-CoV-2 infection. From the reads, TCRdb called clonotypes with MiXCR, one entry per CDR3 protein. The sample has approximately 250,000 distinct CDR3 sequences, about 30% seen once. The material sequenced was a blood sample, taken at baseline and on roughly day 110 from a kidney transplant recipient. These receptors all stem from a male patient aged 25-45 years who had COVID-19 and was a kidney transplant recipient. The T cells may partly be graft donor cells. Each CDR3 is given with its conserved first and last residue. The D gene is left open where the match is weak. Only some rows state a clone size, as once, few, many or a class for expanded clones.

14	TRBJ1-5	-	TRBV2	-	CASSEAASNQPQHF	TGTGCCAGCAGTGAAGCGGCTAGCAATCAGCCCCAGCATTTT
15	TRBJ2-7	-	TRBV5-6	many	CASSLGQGGFYEQYF	TGTGCCAGCAGCTTGGGCCAGGGTGGATTCTACGAGCAGTACTTC
15	TRBJ2-5	TRBD1	TRBV15	many	CATSRDDRAQETQYF	TGTGCCACCAGCAGAGATGACAGGGCCCAAGAGACCCAGTACTTC
17	TRBJ1-3	-	TRBV18	many	CASSPSTDRSSGNTIYF	TGTGCCAGCTCACCTTCTACCGACAGGAGCTCTGGAAACACCATATATTTT
17	TRBJ2-5	-	TRBV6-1	few	CASSELPGYSTRETRYF	TGTGCCAGCAGTGAACTCCCGGGATACTCAACGCGAGAGACCCGGTACTTC
19	TRBJ2-6	-	TRBV27	-	CASTQRGHQGSSGANVLTF	TGTGCCAGCACCCAGAGGGGTCACCAGGGGAGCTCTGGGGCCAACGTCCTGACTTTC
15	TRBJ2-3	TRBD2	TRBV7-6	many	CASSSQRERTDTQYF	TGTGCCAGCAGCTCACAGCGGGAGCGGACAGATACGCAGTATTTT
14	TRBJ2-7	TRBD2	TRBV28	many	CASRASGPRYEQYF	TGTGCCAGCAGAGCTAGCGGGCCGAGATACGAGCAGTACTTC
14	TRBJ1-1	TRBD1	TRBV20-1	many	CSATQGGVNTEAFF	TGCAGTGCTACCCAGGGGGGGGTGAACACTGAAGCTTTCTTT
14	TRBJ1-1	TRBD1	TRBV13	many	CASSLGRDSFEAFF	TGTGCCAGCAGCTTAGGAAGGGACAGCTTTGAAGCTTTCTTT
11	TRBJ1-2	-	TRBV28	many	CASNQGYGYTF	TGTGCCAGCAATCAGGGATATGGCTACACCTTC
18	TRBJ2-1	TRBD2	TRBV4-2	-	CASSQDFASGSFYNEQFF	TGTGCCAGCAGCCAAGATTTTGCTAGCGGTAGTTTTTACAATGAGCAGTTCTTC
14	TRBJ2-7	-	TRBV5-1	few	CVSSQAGPSYEQYF	TGCGTCAGCAGCCAGGCGGGGCCATCCTACGAGCAGTACTTC
15	TRBJ2-1	TRBD1	TRBV6-6	-	CASSPGTDSYNEQFF	TGTGCCAGCAGCCCCGGGACAGACTCCTACAATGAGCAGTTCTTC
16	TRBJ2-7	-	TRBV5-5	many	CASSLVPETSSYEQYF	TGTGCCAGCAGCTTGGTTCCGGAGACGAGCTCCTACGAGCAGTACTTC
16	TRBJ2-7	TRBD1	TRBV18	many	CASSPSWTGFNYEQYF	TGTGCCAGCTCACCATCTTGGACAGGGTTCAACTACGAGCAGTACTTC
13	TRBJ2-3	-	TRBV14	many	CASSQVYKVTQYF	TGTGCCAGCAGCCAAGTTTATAAGGTCACGCAGTATTTT
16	TRBJ2-1	TRBD1	TRBV14	-	CASSQLSGTGNNEQFF	TGTGCCAGCAGCCAATTGTCGGGGACAGGGAACAATGAGCAGTTCTTC
14	TRBJ1-5	-	TRBV27	many	CASSLQGLNQPQHF	TGTGCCAGCAGCCTACAGGGTTTGAATCAGCCCCAGCATTTT
15	TRBJ2-7	TRBD2	TRBV7-2	-	CASSLPPGGGYEQYF	TGTGCCAGCAGCTTGCCCCCGGGCGGGGGCTACGAGCAGTACTTC
18	TRBJ2-2	-	TRBV3-1	many	CASSLCTPISGLTGELFF	TGTGCCAGCAGCTTGTGTACTCCCATTTCAGGCTTGACCGGGGAGCTGTTTTTT
16	TRBJ2-3	TRBD1	TRBV30	few	CAWSARGTGGTDTQYF	TGTGCCTGGAGTGCTCGCGGGACAGGGGGAACAGATACGCAGTATTTT
15	TRBJ2-1	TRBD1	TRBV11-3	-	CASSLGQGKDNEQFF	TGTGCCAGCAGCTTAGGACAGGGAAAGGACAATGAGCAGTTCTTC
18	TRBJ2-2	-	TRBV3-1	many	CASSAPSPISGLTGELFF	TGTGCCAGCAGCGCCCCTAGTCCCATTTCAGGCTTGACCGGGGAGCTGTTTTTT
17	TRBJ1-2	-	TRBV3-1	many	CASSHPTTLRKTYGYTF	TGTGCCAGCAGCCACCCGACCACCCTTCGAAAGACCTATGGCTACACCTTC